The clone carrying this T cell receptor (beta chain) occurred a few times. V gave up 3 bases and J gave up 9 bases; unmatched junction bases: 22. The CDR3 totals 19 residues. Germline CDR1 and CDR2: LNHDA and SQIVND (reference sequence). These data belong to a study of molecular identifiers for immune sequencing clone quantification. Bulk libraries came from a prior protocol with listed TCR primers. TCRdb recomputed calls from the PCR reads with MiXCR, one row per CDR3 protein. The sample carries approximately 630,000 distinct CDR3 sequences, 25% recorded once. Source material: naive CD8+ T cells from blood, with Jurkat cell RNA spiked in. Sample subset: FACS-sorted CD8+CD4-CCR7+CD45RA+ naive T cells. The chain recombines TRBV19 with TRBJ1-5; TRBD1 aligns across 8 bases. This receptor was identified in a human donor in good health. Some libraries in this study had Jurkat cell RNA spiked in. Written as DNA, the CDR3 is TGTGCCAGTAGTATCTCCAATATGAACAGGGGGTACCCTCAGGGGCCCCAGCATTTT. Its protein product is CASSISNMNRGYPQGPQHF.